This T cell receptor (beta chain) originates from a study of shared clonotypes between healthy human individuals. The CDR3 totals 14 residues. CDR1 SEHNR and CDR2 FQNEAQ come from the germline V gene (reference sequence). The V end lost 1 base, the J end lost 1 base, and 7 bases lay between the germline ends. The repertoire was sequenced with immunoSEQ multiplex PCR; TCRdb's copy has only in-frame clones and lacks some. This table holds about 1 million clones, about 75% found once. The receptor was derived from a man in his late teens or twenties in good health. The V and J genes are TRBV7-9 and TRBJ1-1; D is ambiguous. Sequencing was done on a sample of memory CD4+ T cells sorted from blood. Regarding subset: CD45RA-negative fraction. The CDR3 region is CASSLEVGNTEAFF. The CDR3 nucleotides read TGTGCCAGCAGCTTAGAGGTCGGGAACACTGAAGCTTTCTTT.